This entry concerns a single T cell receptor beta chain. The data were produced by immunoSEQ multiplex PCR, yet TCRdb's version contains in-frame clones alone and is incomplete. The table has some 40,000 clones, roughly nine tenths seen once; the top ten hold around a fifth. This specimen comes from a study of blood T cell repertoires in COVID-19. Per the germline V gene, CDR1 is SEHNR and CDR2 is FQNEAQ (reference sequence). Trimming took off 0 bases at V and 3 bases at J, with 8 bases between the two ends. The length of the CDR3 is 15 residues. This sequence joins TRBV7-9 and TRBJ1-4; the D is unclear. This TCR was recovered from an older man with acute or convalescent COVID-19. Sequencing input: peripheral blood. The CDR3 reads CASSLAGSPNEKLFF. CDR3 DNA sequence: TGTGCCAGCAGCTTAGCCGGGTCTCCTAATGAAAAACTGTTTTTT.